This T cell receptor beta chain was identified during a study of blood T cell repertoires in COVID-19. The authors' processing: Reference gene primers were amplified, and this amplification served to estimate nucleated cell counts. TCRdb's copy holds only in-frame clones and misses some; the assay was immunoSEQ multiplex PCR. That table gives V, J and clone size, and the DNA gave D and trimming. Of roughly 160,000 clones listed, about 85% were seen once; the top ten hold 6.9%. The sequence was collected from a man older than 75 with COVID-19, enrolled during active disease. The sequencing sample was made of peripheral blood.

CDR3 DNA sequence: TGTGCCAGCAGTCGGGACGGAGGGGTATCGCCCCAGCATTTT. This codes for CASSRDGGVSPQHF. The genes are TRBV2 and TRBJ1-5; D possibly corresponds to TRBD1 (5 bases). CDR1 is SNHLY and CDR2 is FYNNEI in the germline V gene. CDR3 length equals 14 residues. The V end was cut by 5 bases, the J end by 9 bases, with 17 bases between.